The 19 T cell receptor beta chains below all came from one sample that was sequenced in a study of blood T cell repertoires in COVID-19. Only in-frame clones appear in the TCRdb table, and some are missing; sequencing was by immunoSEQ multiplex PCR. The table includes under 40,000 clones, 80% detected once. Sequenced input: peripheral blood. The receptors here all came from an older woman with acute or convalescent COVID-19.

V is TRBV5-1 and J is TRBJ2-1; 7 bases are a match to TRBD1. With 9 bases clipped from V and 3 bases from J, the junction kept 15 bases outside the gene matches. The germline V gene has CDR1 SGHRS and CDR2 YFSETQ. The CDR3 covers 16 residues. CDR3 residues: CATHPTGDIIYNEQFF. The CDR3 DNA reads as TGCGCCACCCACCCCACAGGGGATATAATCTACAATGAGCAGTTCTTC.

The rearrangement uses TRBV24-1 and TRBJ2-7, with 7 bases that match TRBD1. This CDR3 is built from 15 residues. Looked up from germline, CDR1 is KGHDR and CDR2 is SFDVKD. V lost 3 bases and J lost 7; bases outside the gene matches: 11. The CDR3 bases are TGTGCCACCAGTGATCTGAGGGGGCTTCTTTGGGAGCAGTACTTC. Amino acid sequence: CATSDLRGLLWEQYF.

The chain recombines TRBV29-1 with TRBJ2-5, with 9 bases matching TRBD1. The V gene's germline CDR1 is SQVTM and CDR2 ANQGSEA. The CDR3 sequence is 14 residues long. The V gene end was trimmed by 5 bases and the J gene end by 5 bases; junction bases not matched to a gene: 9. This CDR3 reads CSVLDRGRWETQYF. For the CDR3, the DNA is TGCAGCGTTCTGGACAGGGGTCGGTGGGAGACCCAGTACTTC.

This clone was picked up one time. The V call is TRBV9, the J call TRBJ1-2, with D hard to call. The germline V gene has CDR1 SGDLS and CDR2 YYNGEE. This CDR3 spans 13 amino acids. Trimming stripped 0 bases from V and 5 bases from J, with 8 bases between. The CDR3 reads CASSVDFSYGYTF. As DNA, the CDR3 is TGTGCCAGCAGCGTAGATTTCTCTTATGGCTACACCTTC.

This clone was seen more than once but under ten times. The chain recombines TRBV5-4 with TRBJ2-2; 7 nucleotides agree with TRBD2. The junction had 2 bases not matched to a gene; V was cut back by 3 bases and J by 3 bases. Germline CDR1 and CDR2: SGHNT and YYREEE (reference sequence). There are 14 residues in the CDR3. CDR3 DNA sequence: TGTGCCAGCAGCTCCGGACTAGACACCGGGGAGCTGTTTTTT. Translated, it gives CASSSGLDTGELFF.

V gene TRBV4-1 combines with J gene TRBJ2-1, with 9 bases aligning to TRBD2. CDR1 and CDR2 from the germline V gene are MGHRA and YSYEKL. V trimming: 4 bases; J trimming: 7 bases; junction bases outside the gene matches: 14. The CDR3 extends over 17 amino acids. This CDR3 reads CASSPHRIAGDLNEQFF. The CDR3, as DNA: TGCGCCAGCAGCCCTCATAGAATAGCGGGAGATTTGAATGAGCAGTTCTTC.

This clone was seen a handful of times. The DNA of the CDR3 is TGTGCCAGCAGCTCACTAGCGGGGGGGCCTTACAATGAGCAGTTCTTC. Its protein product is CASSSLAGGPYNEQFF. The chain combines TRBV11-2 with TRBJ2-1; TRBD2 matches 13 bases. CDR1 SGHAT and CDR2 FQNNGV come from the germline V gene. The V and J ends lost 4 bases and 4 bases, in that order; junction bases with no gene match: 4. CDR3 size: 16 residues.

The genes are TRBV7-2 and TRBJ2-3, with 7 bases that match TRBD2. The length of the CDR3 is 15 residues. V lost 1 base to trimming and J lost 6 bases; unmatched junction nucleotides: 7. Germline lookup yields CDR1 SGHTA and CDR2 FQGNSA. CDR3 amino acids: CASSLGPSGVDTQYF. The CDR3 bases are TGTGCCAGCAGCTTAGGACCCAGCGGGGTGGATACGCAGTATTTT.

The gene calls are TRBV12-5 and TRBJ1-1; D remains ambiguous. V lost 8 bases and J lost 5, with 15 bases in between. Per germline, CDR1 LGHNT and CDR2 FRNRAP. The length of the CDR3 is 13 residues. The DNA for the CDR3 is TGTGCTAGTAAAAGAGGGCAAGGGACTGAAGCTTTCTTT. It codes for CASKRGQGTEAFF.

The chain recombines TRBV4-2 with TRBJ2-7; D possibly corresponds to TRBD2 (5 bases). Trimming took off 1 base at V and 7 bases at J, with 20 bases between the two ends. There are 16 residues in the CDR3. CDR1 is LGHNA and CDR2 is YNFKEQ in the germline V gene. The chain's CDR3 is CASSQGRESPKREQYF. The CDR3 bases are TGTGCCAGCAGCCAAGGTCGGGAATCCCCGAAAAGGGAGCAGTACTTC.

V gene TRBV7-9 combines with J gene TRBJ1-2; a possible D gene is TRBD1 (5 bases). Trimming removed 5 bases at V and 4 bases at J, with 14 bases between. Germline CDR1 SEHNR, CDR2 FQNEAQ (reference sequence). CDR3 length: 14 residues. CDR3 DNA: TGTGCCAGCAGCCCCAGGGCCGACGCCTATGGCTACACCTTC. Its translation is CASSPRADAYGYTF.

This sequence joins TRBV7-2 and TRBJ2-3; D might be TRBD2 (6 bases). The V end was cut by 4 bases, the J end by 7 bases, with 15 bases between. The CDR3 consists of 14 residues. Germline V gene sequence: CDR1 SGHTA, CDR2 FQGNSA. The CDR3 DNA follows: TGTGCCAGCAGCTCACCTAGCCTAGCGCATACGCAGTATTTT. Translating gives CASSSPSLAHTQYF.

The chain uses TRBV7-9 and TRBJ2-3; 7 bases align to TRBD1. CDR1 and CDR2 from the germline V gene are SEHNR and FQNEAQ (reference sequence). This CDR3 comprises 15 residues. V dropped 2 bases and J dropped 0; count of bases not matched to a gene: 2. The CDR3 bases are TGTGCCAGCAGCTTAACAGGGGCTAGCACAGATACGCAGTATTTT. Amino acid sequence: CASSLTGASTDTQYF.

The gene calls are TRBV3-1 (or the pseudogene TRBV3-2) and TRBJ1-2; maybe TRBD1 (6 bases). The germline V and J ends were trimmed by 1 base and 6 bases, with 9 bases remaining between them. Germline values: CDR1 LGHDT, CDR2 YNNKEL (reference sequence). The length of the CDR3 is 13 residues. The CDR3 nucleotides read TGTGCCAGCAGCCAAGGGGCAGGGGATGGCTACACCTTC. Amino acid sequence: CASSQGAGDGYTF.

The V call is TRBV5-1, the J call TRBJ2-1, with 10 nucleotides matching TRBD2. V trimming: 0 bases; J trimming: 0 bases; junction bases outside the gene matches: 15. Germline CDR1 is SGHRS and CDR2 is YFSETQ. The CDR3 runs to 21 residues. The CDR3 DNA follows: TGCGCCAGCAGCTTGGTCGGGCCTAGCGGGAGTGGGGGACACTCCTACAATGAGCAGTTCTTC. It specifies CASSLVGPSGSGGHSYNEQFF.

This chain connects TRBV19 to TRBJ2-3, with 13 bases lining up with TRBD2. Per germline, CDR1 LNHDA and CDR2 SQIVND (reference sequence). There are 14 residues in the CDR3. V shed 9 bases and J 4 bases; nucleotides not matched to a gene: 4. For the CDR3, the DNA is TGTGCCAGCAAACTAGCGGGAGGGGCAGATACGCAGTATTTT. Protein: CASKLAGGADTQYF. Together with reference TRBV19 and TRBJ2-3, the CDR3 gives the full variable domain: DGGITQSPKYLFRKEGQNVTLSCEQNLNHDAMYWYRQDPGQGLRLIYYSQIVNDFQKGDIAEGYSVSREKKESFPLTVTSAQKNPTAFYLCASKLAGGADTQYFGPGTRLTVL.

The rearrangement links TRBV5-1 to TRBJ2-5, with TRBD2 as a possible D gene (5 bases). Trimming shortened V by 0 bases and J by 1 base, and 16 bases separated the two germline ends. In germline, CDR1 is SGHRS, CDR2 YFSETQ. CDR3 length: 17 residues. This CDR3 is CASSLGTIQDFQETQYF. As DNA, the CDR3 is TGCGCCAGCAGCTTGGGTACTATTCAGGACTTCCAAGAGACCCAGTACTTC.

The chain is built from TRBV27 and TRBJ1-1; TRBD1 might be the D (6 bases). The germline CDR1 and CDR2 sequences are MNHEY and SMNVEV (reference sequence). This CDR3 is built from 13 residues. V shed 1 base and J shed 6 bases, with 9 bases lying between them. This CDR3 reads CASSLFRTAEAFF. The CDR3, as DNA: TGTGCCAGCAGTTTATTTAGGACAGCTGAAGCTTTCTTT.

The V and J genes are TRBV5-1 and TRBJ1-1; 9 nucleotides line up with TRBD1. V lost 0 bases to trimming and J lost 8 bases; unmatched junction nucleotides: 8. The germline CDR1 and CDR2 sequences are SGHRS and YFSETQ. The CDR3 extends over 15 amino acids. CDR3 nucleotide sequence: TGCGCCAGCAGCTTGGGTGGGACAGGGCGAGACGAAGCTTTCTTT. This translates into CASSLGGTGRDEAFF.